These T cell receptor beta chains were read from a single sample in a study of cytomegalovirus exposure and HLA in healthy donors. Sequencing was performed with immunoSEQ multiplex PCR; in TCRdb, only in-frame clones are kept and a portion is missing. The table has under 150,000 clones, approximately 81% seen once. Sequenced sample: PBMCs. These receptors were taken from a boy younger than 10 in good health and CMV-seronegative. The CDR3 runs from the conserved cysteine through the conserved F or W. The order of the fields is J gene, clone size, V gene, D gene, CDR3 protein, CDR3 DNA. D genes are given only for firm matches. Clone size is given for some rows only: seen once, a few or many times, or a class if the clone is expanded.

TRBJ1-5 NA TRBV6-7 NA CASSYYQDNRTSGSNQPQHF TGTGCCAGCAGTTACTACCAGGACAACCGGACAAGTGGCAGCAATCAGCCCCAGCATTTT
TRBJ2-7 NA TRBV15 NA CATSRDRVYEQYF TGTGCCACCAGCAGAGACAGGGTCTACGAGCAGTACTTC
TRBJ2-1 NA TRBV29-1 TRBD1 CSVPPGQGNSVGQFF TGCAGCGTGCCACCGGGACAGGGTAATTCGGTAGGGCAGTTCTTC
TRBJ2-7 NA TRBV27 NA CASNWEPGPPYEQYF TGTGCCAGCAATTGGGAGCCGGGTCCTCCCTACGAGCAGTACTTC
TRBJ2-7 NA TRBV18 NA CASSRAGTSGSFSTYEQYF TGTGCCAGCTCACGCGCCGGGACATCGGGTTCATTCTCAACCTACGAGCAGTACTTC
TRBJ1-2 NA TRBV19 NA CASISWGRLMSGYTF TGTGCCAGTATCTCGTGGGGGAGGTTGATGAGTGGCTACACCTTC
TRBJ2-7 NA TRBV5-1 TRBD2 CASSGQTSGGTYEQYF TGCGCCAGCAGCGGGCAAACTAGCGGGGGGACCTACGAGCAGTACTTC
TRBJ1-1 NA TRBV30 NA CARYTPGGMNTEAFF TGTGCCCGGTACACCCCCGGGGGGATGAACACTGAAGCTTTCTTT
TRBJ2-5 few TRBV6-1 TRBD2 CASSASTSGVETQYF TGTGCCAGCAGTGCCTCGACTAGCGGAGTTGAGACCCAGTACTTC
TRBJ2-5 NA TRBV7-9 NA CASSLRRRSGEETQYF TGTGCCAGCAGCTTACGTCGACGTTCAGGGGAAGAGACCCAGTACTTC
TRBJ2-7 NA TRBV27 TRBD2 CASSLRGLAYEQYF TGTGCCAGCAGCCTTCGAGGACTAGCTTACGAGCAGTACTTC